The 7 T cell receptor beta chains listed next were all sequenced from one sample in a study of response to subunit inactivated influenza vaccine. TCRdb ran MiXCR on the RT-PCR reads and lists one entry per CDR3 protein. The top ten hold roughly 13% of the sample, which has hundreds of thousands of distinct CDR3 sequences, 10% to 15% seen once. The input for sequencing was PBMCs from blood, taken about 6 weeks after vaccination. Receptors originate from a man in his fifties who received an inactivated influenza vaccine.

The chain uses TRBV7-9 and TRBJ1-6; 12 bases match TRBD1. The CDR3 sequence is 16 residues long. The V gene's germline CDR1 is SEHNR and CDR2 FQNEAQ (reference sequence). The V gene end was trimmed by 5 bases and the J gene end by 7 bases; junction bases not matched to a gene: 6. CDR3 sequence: CASSLGTGGVNSPLHF. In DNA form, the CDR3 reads TGTGCCAGCAGCCTAGGGACAGGGGGCGTGAATTCACCCCTCCACTTT. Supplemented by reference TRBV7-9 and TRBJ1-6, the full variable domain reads DTGVSQNPRHKITKRGQNVTFRCDPISEHNRLYWYRQTLGQGPEFLTYFQNEAQLEKSRLLSDRFSAERPKGSFSTLEIQRTEQGDSAMYLCASSLGTGGVNSPLHFGNGTRLTVT.

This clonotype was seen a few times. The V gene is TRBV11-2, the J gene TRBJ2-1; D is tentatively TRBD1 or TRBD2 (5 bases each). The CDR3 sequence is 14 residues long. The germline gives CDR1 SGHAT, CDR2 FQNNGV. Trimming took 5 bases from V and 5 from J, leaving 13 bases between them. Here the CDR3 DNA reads TGTGCCAGCAGCCTCGCCGGGACGCACAATGAGCAGTTCTTC. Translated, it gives CASSLAGTHNEQFF.

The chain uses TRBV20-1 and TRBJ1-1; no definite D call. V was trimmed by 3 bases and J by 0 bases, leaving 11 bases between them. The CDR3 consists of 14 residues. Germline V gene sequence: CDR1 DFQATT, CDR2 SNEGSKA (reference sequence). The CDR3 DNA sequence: TGCAGTGCTAGCGGTCCGGGGATGAACACTGAAGCTTTCTTT. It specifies CSASGPGMNTEAFF.

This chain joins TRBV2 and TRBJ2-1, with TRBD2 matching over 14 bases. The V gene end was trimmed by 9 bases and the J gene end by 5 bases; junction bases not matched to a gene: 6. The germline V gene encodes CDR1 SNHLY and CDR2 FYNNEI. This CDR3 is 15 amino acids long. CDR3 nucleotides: TGTGCCAGAAAGGGGACTAGCGGGAGTAACAATGAGCAGTTCTTC. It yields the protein CARKGTSGSNNEQFF.

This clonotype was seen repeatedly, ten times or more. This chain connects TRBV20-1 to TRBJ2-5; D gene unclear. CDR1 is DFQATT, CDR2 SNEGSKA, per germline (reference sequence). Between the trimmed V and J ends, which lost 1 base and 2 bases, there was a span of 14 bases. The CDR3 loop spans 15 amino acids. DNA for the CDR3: TGCAGTGCTAGAGGGTCGGCAGTCGGGCAAGAGACCCAGTACTTC. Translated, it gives CSARGSAVGQETQYF.

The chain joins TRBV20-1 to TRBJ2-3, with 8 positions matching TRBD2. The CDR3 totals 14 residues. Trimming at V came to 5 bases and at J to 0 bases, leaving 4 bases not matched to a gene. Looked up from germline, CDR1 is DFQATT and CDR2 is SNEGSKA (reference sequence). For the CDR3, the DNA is TGCAGTGCTGACGGGAGGGTTAGCACAGATACGCAGTATTTT. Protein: CSADGRVSTDTQYF.

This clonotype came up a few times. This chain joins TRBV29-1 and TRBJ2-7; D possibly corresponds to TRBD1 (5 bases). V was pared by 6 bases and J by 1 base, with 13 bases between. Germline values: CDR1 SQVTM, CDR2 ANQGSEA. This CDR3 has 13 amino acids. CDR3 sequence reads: CSVRGHTSYEQYF. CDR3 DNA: TGCAGCGTCCGTGGACACACGTCCTACGAGCAGTACTTC.